Listed below are T cell receptor beta chains from one sample, sequenced in a study of CD8 T cells in ankylosing spondylitis. MiXCR, applied by TCRdb to the 5' RACE reads, yields one record per CDR3 protein. The data hold some 95,000 distinct CDR3 sequences, with around 10% observed a single time. The material sequenced was blood, either unsorted or a sorted T cell fraction (not recorded which). The receptors shown here come from a male donor with ankylosing spondylitis or in good health (not recorded which). Both conserved end residues are trimmed from each CDR3. Each record gives: J gene, V gene, D gene, CDR3 protein. A D gene is named only where the DNA matches it firmly.

J: TRBJ2-3; V: TRBV5-1; D: TRBD2; CDR3: ASSLAGGGGRPSTDTQY
J: TRBJ2-5; V: TRBV28; D: TRBD2; CDR3: ASSRGLAGAYQETQY
J: TRBJ2-2; V: TRBV27; D: .; CDR3: ASSIWDTGGKGGELF
J: TRBJ1-4; V: TRBV5-1; D: .; CDR3: ASSWAPGHATNEKLF
J: TRBJ2-5; V: TRBV5-1; D: .; CDR3: ASSPGQKQETQY
J: TRBJ2-5; V: TRBV7-2; D: .; CDR3: ASSPPGLIAQETQY
J: TRBJ2-7; V: TRBV21-1; D: .; CDR3: ASSGGQGEPPSYEQY
J: TRBJ2-2; V: TRBV7-7; D: .; CDR3: ASSVVSGELF
J: TRBJ1-1; V: TRBV12-3/TRBV12-4; D: .; CDR3: ASSFYQTGNTEAF
J: TRBJ1-2; V: TRBV20-1; D: .; CDR3: SASGSANYGYT
J: TRBJ2-1; V: TRBV20-1; D: TRBD2; CDR3: SAKGLAGHNEQF
J: TRBJ2-1; V: TRBV7-2; D: .; CDR3: ASSLGNQGAEQF
J: TRBJ2-1; V: TRBV12-3/TRBV12-4; D: .; CDR3: ASSLGSLATYNEQF
J: TRBJ2-1; V: TRBV5-1; D: .; CDR3: ASSLGGVVYNEQF
J: TRBJ2-2; V: TRBV11-3; D: TRBD1; CDR3: ASSSRQGPNTGELF
J: TRBJ2-7; V: TRBV7-9; D: TRBD1; CDR3: ASSRTGGAYEQY
J: TRBJ2-6; V: TRBV12-3/TRBV12-4; D: .; CDR3: ASSPVPGANVLT
J: TRBJ2-1; V: TRBV27; D: .; CDR3: ASSKGGQGRFHEQF
J: TRBJ2-1; V: TRBV5-1; D: .; CDR3: ASSLGGDNEQF
J: TRBJ1-1; V: TRBV28; D: .; CDR3: ASSLVFAGNTEAF
J: TRBJ2-2; V: TRBV7-2; D: .; CDR3: ASSLVVGELF
J: TRBJ2-1; V: TRBV6-2/TRBV6-3; D: TRBD2; CDR3: ASSYSWTSGYYNEQF
J: TRBJ2-5; V: TRBV20-1; D: .; CDR3: SANQRETQY
J: TRBJ2-3; V: TRBV5-1; D: TRBD2; CDR3: ASRPSGATDTQY
J: TRBJ2-1; V: TRBV7-8; D: .; CDR3: ASSSELGNEQF
J: TRBJ1-1; V: TRBV28; D: .; CDR3: ASRKGQTEAF
J: TRBJ2-5; V: TRBV30; D: .; CDR3: AWSTGGETQY
J: TRBJ2-3; V: TRBV5-1; D: TRBD2; CDR3: ASSLDGGSTDTQY
J: TRBJ2-1; V: TRBV25-1; D: TRBD2; CDR3: ASSAIAGGPHEQF
J: TRBJ2-3; V: TRBV7-8; D: TRBD1; CDR3: ASSPGQGTH
J: TRBJ2-1; V: TRBV6-5; D: TRBD2; CDR3: ASRPTSGDYNEQF
J: TRBJ2-1; V: TRBV3-1; D: TRBD2; CDR3: ASSPPVGGANNEQF
J: TRBJ2-2; V: TRBV6-2/TRBV6-3; D: .; CDR3: ASSRDLNTGELF
J: TRBJ1-2; V: TRBV5-1; D: .; CDR3: ASSLGQTYGYT
J: TRBJ2-7; V: TRBV3-1; D: TRBD1; CDR3: ASSQTGAKYEQY
J: TRBJ1-6; V: TRBV12-3/TRBV12-4; D: TRBD1; CDR3: ASSLQGGNSPLH
J: TRBJ2-1; V: TRBV2; D: TRBD2; CDR3: ASNRQLAGVNEQF
J: TRBJ1-5; V: TRBV28; D: .; CDR3: ASKDRPHQPQH
J: TRBJ1-3; V: TRBV20-1; D: .; CDR3: SAGGPSGNTIY
J: TRBJ1-1; V: TRBV7-9; D: TRBD1; CDR3: ASSPGQGVFDTEAF
J: TRBJ1-3; V: TRBV28; D: TRBD1; CDR3: ASAAGGPSGNTIY
J: TRBJ2-1; V: TRBV7-3; D: TRBD2; CDR3: ASSLGLASYNEQF
J: TRBJ2-2; V: TRBV3-1; D: TRBD2; CDR3: ASSARERGAGELF
J: TRBJ1-1; V: TRBV20-1; D: .; CDR3: SAPLPKSGSEAF
J: TRBJ1-1; V: TRBV11-3; D: .; CDR3: ASTHAGRLNGYTEAF